One and the same sample provided the 32 T cell receptor beta chains below, sequenced in a study of CD8 T cells in Susac syndrome. It was with random hexamers that about 0.45 to 1 ug RNA was reverse transcribed. Via MiXCR, TCRdb re-called the immunoSEQ multiplex PCR reads, giving one row per CDR3 protein. In the table there are hundreds of thousands of distinct CDR3 sequences, roughly 85% of which are singletons. Sequenced sample: CD8+ T cells from PBMCs. All receptors come from a human donor with multiple sclerosis.

CDR3 residues: CASSQKGEVTEQYF. The CDR3 DNA reads as TGCGCCAGCAGCCAAAAGGGTGAGGTAACCGAGCAGTACTTC. The chain uses TRBV4-1 and TRBJ2-7; D unresolved. Trimming cost V 2 bases and J 6 bases, with 14 bases left between them. This CDR3 is built from 14 residues. The germline V gene encodes CDR1 MGHRA and CDR2 YSYEKL.

Only one count was recorded for this clonotype. The V and J genes are TRBV5-1 and TRBJ2-2; D not certain. The germline V gene encodes CDR1 SGHRS and CDR2 YFSETQ. The CDR3 is 14 residues long. The ends were cut back, 0 bases at V and 8 bases at J, with 11 bases in the middle. The CDR3 spells CASSLGRSMGELFF. CDR3 sequence (DNA): TGCGCCAGCAGCTTGGGGCGAAGTATGGGGGAGCTGTTTTTT. Together with reference TRBV5-1 and TRBJ2-2, the CDR3 gives the full variable domain: KAGVTQTPRYLIKTRGQQVTLSCSPISGHRSVSWYQQTPGQGLQFLFEYFSETQRNKGNFPGRFSGRQFSNSRSEMNVSTLELGDSALYLCASSLGRSMGELFFGEGSRLTVL.

The rearrangement links TRBV12-3 or TRBV12-4 to TRBJ1-1; no clear D gene. CDR3 length: 13 amino acids. V gave up 8 bases and J gave up 1 base, with 11 bases separating them. CDR3 nucleotide sequence: TGTGCCAGCGAGTCATCCCCGAACACTGAAGCTTTCTTT. Translation: CASESSPNTEAFF.

In its sample, this clonotype was seen a few times. The rearrangement uses TRBV27 and TRBJ1-2; D uncertain. The length of the CDR3 is 13 residues. Germline-derived CDR1 and CDR2 are MNHEY and SMNVEV (reference sequence). V lost 3 bases to trimming and J lost 3 bases, with 8 bases between them. CDR3 coding DNA: TGTGCCAGCAGTTTTGAGGGTCACTATGGCTACACCTTC. It yields the protein CASSFEGHYGYTF.

The chain joins TRBV19 to TRBJ2-7; D is perhaps TRBD1 (6 bases). V was pared by 5 bases and J by 2 bases, with 13 bases between. Germline CDR1 reads LNHDA; CDR2 reads SQIVND (reference sequence). The CDR3 contains 14 residues. CDR3 protein: CASSQDRQTYEQYF. The CDR3 DNA follows: TGTGCCAGTAGTCAAGACAGGCAAACCTACGAGCAGTACTTC.

This rearrangement joins TRBV27 to TRBJ2-1; no reliable D call. Trimming removed 0 bases at V and 7 bases at J, with 7 bases between. CDR1 is MNHEY, CDR2 SMNVEV, per germline (reference sequence). The CDR3 runs to 13 residues. The DNA for the CDR3 is TGTGCCAGCAGTTTATCATATAGGAATGAGCAGTTCTTC. Its protein product is CASSLSYRNEQFF.

In DNA form, the CDR3 reads TGTGCCAGCAGCGTTGGGGGCGCGTCCTACAATGAGCAGTTCTTC. Translated, it gives CASSVGGASYNEQFF. The chain couples TRBV9 to TRBJ2-1, with D possibly TRBD1 on 6 matching bases. V gave up 2 bases and J gave up 1 base, with 10 bases separating them. CDR3 length: 15 amino acids. Germline V gives CDR1 SGDLS, CDR2 YYNGEE.

This clonotype came up a few times. The chain links TRBV6-1 to TRBJ1-1, with 9 bases aligning to TRBD1. Germline lookup yields CDR1 MNHNS and CDR2 SASEGT. J lost 1 base, V lost 5 bases, and 2 bases had no gene match. The CDR3 spans 14 residues. The CDR3 protein is CASSWGQGNTEAFF. In nucleotides, the CDR3 is TGTGCCAGCAGTTGGGGACAGGGGAACACTGAAGCTTTCTTT.

This chain uses TRBV3-1 with TRBJ2-1; D remains ambiguous. The germline V and J ends were trimmed by 3 bases and 4 bases, with 4 bases remaining between them. There are 12 residues in the CDR3. Germline V lookup: CDR1 LGHDT, CDR2 YNNKEL (reference sequence). In DNA, the CDR3 is TGTGCCAGCAGCCAGGGGTACAATGAGCAGTTCTTC. Its translation is CASSQGYNEQFF.

The chain carries TRBV30 and TRBJ2-3, with 12 nucleotides matching TRBD2. From germline, CDR1 is GTSNPN and CDR2 SVGIG (reference sequence). The CDR3 contains 16 residues. V lost 1 base, J lost 2 bases, and 4 bases stayed unmatched. CDR3 protein: CAWSAGLAGITDTQYF. The CDR3 region has the DNA TGTGCCTGGAGTGCCGGACTAGCGGGGATCACAGATACGCAGTATTTT.

The V call is TRBV9, the J call TRBJ1-5, with D uncertain. V was clipped by 0 bases and J by 7 bases, with 11 bases between them. This CDR3 region has 14 residues. Germline lookup yields CDR1 SGDLS and CDR2 YYNGEE. The CDR3 DNA follows: TGTGCCAGCAGCGTAGGTTCAGTTCACCAGCCCCAGCATTTT. Translated: CASSVGSVHQPQHF.

This clonotype was detected once. V usage is TRBV24-1 and J usage is TRBJ2-7; 8 nucleotides line up with TRBD1. The junction had 9 bases not matched to a gene; V was cut back by 7 bases and J by 5 bases. This CDR3 has 14 amino acids. CDR1 and CDR2 (germline): KGHDR, SFDVKD. Here the CDR3 reads CATSHTGGSNEQYF. The CDR3 DNA reads as TGTGCCACCAGCCACACAGGGGGTAGCAACGAGCAGTACTTC.

V is TRBV4-2 and J is TRBJ2-3; D gene unclear. Germline loops: CDR1 LGHNA, CDR2 YNFKEQ. The CDR3 covers 15 residues. V was clipped by 0 bases and J by 2 bases, with 9 bases between them. For the CDR3, the DNA is TGTGCCAGCAGCCAAGATGAGGACGTCACAGATACGCAGTATTTT. It translates to CASSQDEDVTDTQYF.

V usage is TRBV12-3 or TRBV12-4 and J usage is TRBJ1-1, with D uncertain. The CDR3 contains 13 residues. Trimming removed 6 bases at V and 3 bases at J, with 11 bases between. CDR3 in DNA: TGTGCCAGCAGGAAACTGGGCGACACTGAAGCTTTCTTT. It specifies CASRKLGDTEAFF.

The chain has TRBV7-2 and TRBJ2-7; TRBD2 aligns across 8 bases. V shed 5 bases and J 7 bases; nucleotides not matched to a gene: 10. CDR1 and CDR2 from the germline V gene are SGHTA and FQGNSA. The CDR3 is made up of 14 amino acids. Written as DNA, the CDR3 is TGTGCCAGCAGCCTCCATAGCGGGACTCGAGAGCAGTACTTC. Amino acid sequence: CASSLHSGTREQYF.

V and J are TRBV7-6 and TRBJ2-1; 12 bases map to TRBD2. This CDR3 is 15 amino acids long. Trimming took 6 bases from V and 8 from J; bases not matched to a gene: 8. Looked up from germline, CDR1 is SGHVS and CDR2 is FNYEAQ. The CDR3, as DNA: TGTGCCAGCAGTTTCCCGACTAGCGGGAGCGATGAGCAGTTCTTC. Protein sequence: CASSFPTSGSDEQFF.

The chain uses TRBV10-3 and TRBJ2-1; no clear D. CDR1 is ENHRY and CDR2 is SYGVKD in the germline V gene. CDR3 length equals 14 residues. Trimming cost V 2 bases and J 6 bases, with 11 bases left between them. CDR3 bases: TGTGCCATCAGTGAGGGCCAGGCTACCAATGAGCAGTTCTTC. This encodes CAISEGQATNEQFF.

This rearrangement joins TRBV7-8 to TRBJ1-1; D unresolved. V was cut by 5 bases and J by 7 bases, with 17 bases left in between. This CDR3 is built from 14 residues. Germline assignment: CDR1 SGHVS and CDR2 FQNEAQ. The CDR3 loop reads CASSINHPWGEAFF. The CDR3 DNA reads TGTGCCAGCAGCATAAATCACCCTTGGGGTGAAGCTTTCTTT.

CDR3 bases: TGTGCCAGCGGGACCTCAGGGGATACTGAAGCTTTCTTT. As protein: CASGTSGDTEAFF. The chain links TRBV27 to TRBJ1-1, with a possible D match to TRBD1 (6 bases). Germline V gene sequence: CDR1 MNHEY, CDR2 SMNVEV (reference sequence). The CDR3 covers 13 residues. Trimming took 8 bases from V and 5 from J, leaving 15 bases between them.

The chain is built from TRBV30 and TRBJ1-5, with D tentatively TRBD1 (6 bases). The CDR3 runs 12 residues. Germline lookup yields CDR1 GTSNPN and CDR2 SVGIG (reference sequence). Between the trimmed V and J ends, which lost 3 bases and 7 bases, there was a span of 10 bases. The CDR3 bases are TGTGCCTGGAGCACAGGGAGCCAGCCCCAGCATTTT. Residues: CAWSTGSQPQHF.

This clonotype occurred a few times. The rearrangement joins TRBV19 to TRBJ2-7; possibly TRBD1 or TRBD2 for D (5 bases each). V lost 5 bases to trimming and J lost 2 bases, with 19 bases between them. The CDR3 is made up of 16 amino acids. Germline V gene data show CDR1 as LNHDA and CDR2 as SQIVND (reference sequence). The CDR3 bases are TGTGCCAGTAGTGGCGCCCCCGGGACCGCCACCTACGAGCAGTACTTC. It translates to CASSGAPGTATYEQYF.

The chain employs TRBV28 and TRBJ2-1, with TRBD2 identical over 14 bases. Losses at the gene ends were 3 bases for V and 1 base for J; bases not matched to a gene: 5. Looked up from germline, CDR1 is MDHEN and CDR2 is SYDVKM. There are 18 residues in the CDR3. The CDR3 DNA reads as TGTGCCAGCAGTTTGGGACTAGCGGGAGTTAGGTCCTACAATGAGCAGTTCTTC. It yields the protein CASSLGLAGVRSYNEQFF.

The rearrangement uses TRBV20-1 and TRBJ2-1, with 10 nucleotides matching TRBD2. Germline-derived CDR1 and CDR2 are DFQATT and SNEGSKA (reference sequence). This CDR3 has 15 residues. The V and J ends lost 0 bases and 6 bases, in that order; junction bases with no gene match: 5. This CDR3 reads CSARDRLAGANEQFF. In DNA form, the CDR3 reads TGCAGTGCTAGAGATCGCCTAGCGGGAGCCAATGAGCAGTTCTTC.

The genes are TRBV13 and TRBJ2-1; D is unclear. V shed 1 base and J shed 0 bases, with 16 bases lying between them. The CDR3 consists of 18 residues. Looked up from germline, CDR1 is PRHDT and CDR2 is FYEKMQ (reference sequence). CDR3 DNA sequence: TGTGCCAGCAGCTTAGCCGAGCTGGCGGAAAGCTCCTACAATGAGCAGTTCTTC. It is translated as CASSLAELAESSYNEQFF.

The V call is TRBV3-1, the J call TRBJ1-2; tentative D call: TRBD1 (6 bases). CDR1 is LGHDT, CDR2 YNNKEL, per germline (reference sequence). V was pared by 1 base and J by 7 bases, with 16 bases between. The CDR3 consists of 15 residues. The CDR3 region is CASSQVPRGGRGYTF. The CDR3 DNA reads TGTGCCAGCAGCCAAGTTCCCAGGGGAGGTCGTGGCTACACCTTC. The variable domain in full, completed from reference TRBV3-1 and TRBJ1-2, reads DTAVSQTPKYLVTQMGNDKSIKCEQNLGHDTMYWYKQDSKKFLKIMFSYNNKELIINETVPNRFSPKSPDKAHLNLHINSLELGDSAVYFCASSQVPRGGRGYTFGSGTRLTVV.

This clonotype was seen once. This chain joins TRBV29-1 and TRBJ2-2, with D unresolved. CDR1 is SQVTM and CDR2 is ANQGSEA in the germline V gene. This CDR3 has 16 residues. V gave up 0 bases and J gave up 0 bases, with 11 bases separating them. Here the CDR3 reads CSVEDNAHANTGELFF. CDR3 nucleotides: TGCAGCGTTGAAGACAACGCTCACGCGAACACCGGGGAGCTGTTTTTT.

V is TRBV7-8 and J is TRBJ2-7, with D tentatively TRBD2 (7 bases). CDR3 size: 13 residues. V dropped 10 bases and J dropped 4 bases, with 17 bases sitting between them. CDR1 and CDR2 from the germline V gene are SGHVS and FQNEAQ. The CDR3 reads CAILGRGLYEQYF. The CDR3 DNA follows: TGTGCCATTCTAGGCAGGGGACTATACGAGCAGTACTTC.

There are a few counts of this clonotype. This chain links TRBV6-2 or TRBV6-3 with TRBJ1-1; no firm D call. The CDR3 loop spans 15 amino acids. V lost 2 bases and J lost 0, with 10 bases in between. Germline-derived CDR1 and CDR2 are MNHEY and SVGEGT. The CDR3 DNA sequence: TGTGCCAGCAGTTACCGGGCAGTAATGAACACTGAAGCTTTCTTT. It yields the protein CASSYRAVMNTEAFF.

This clonotype has a handful of counts. V and J are TRBV4-1 and TRBJ2-1; TRBD2 matches 13 bases. The CDR3 has 15 residues. Germline CDR1 is MGHRA and CDR2 is YSYEKL. V was pared by 0 bases and J by 8 bases, with 1 base of the junction left unmatched. The CDR3 is CASSQDTSGRDEQFF. The CDR3 region has the DNA TGCGCCAGCAGCCAAGATACTAGCGGGAGGGATGAGCAGTTCTTC.

In this sample, this clonotype turned up a few times. The chain joins TRBV6-6 to TRBJ2-5; no clear D gene. CDR3 size: 10 residues. Trimming left V 2 bases short and J 5 bases short, with 0 bases between. Germline CDR1 reads MNHNY; CDR2 reads SVGAGI (reference sequence). CDR3 in DNA: TGTGCCAGCAGTTACGAGACCCAGTACTTC. Its translation: CASSYETQYF.

The J gene is TRBJ1-5, the V gene TRBV30; no definite D call. Germline loops: CDR1 GTSNPN, CDR2 SVGIG (reference sequence). The CDR3 consists of 13 residues. With 4 bases removed from V and 0 bases from J, the gap between germline ends came to 7 bases. CDR3 residues: CAWNGYSNQPQHF. The CDR3 region has the DNA TGTGCCTGGAACGGTTATAGCAATCAGCCCCAGCATTTT.

The J gene is TRBJ2-7, the V gene TRBV20-1, with D unclear. This CDR3 comprises 14 residues. Germline loops: CDR1 DFQATT, CDR2 SNEGSKA (reference sequence). V was shortened by 0 bases and J by 2 bases, with 11 bases between the two germline ends. The CDR3 here is CSARDMGGAYEQYF. The CDR3 DNA follows: TGCAGTGCTAGAGATATGGGCGGAGCCTACGAGCAGTACTTC.